A single sample is the source of the 10 T cell receptor beta chains below, sequenced in a study of PD-L1 blockade in urothelial cancer. TCRdb's copy holds only in-frame clones and misses some; the assay was immunoSEQ multiplex PCR. The table lists some 53,000 clones, 77% of them singletons. The sample was PBMCs, taken around atezolizumab (anti-PD-L1) treatment. These receptors were collected from a man between 65 and 80 years old with urothelial cancer.

The chain carries TRBV7-7 and TRBJ2-5, with TRBD1 matching over 7 bases. This CDR3 is built from 14 residues. The germline gives CDR1 SSHAT, CDR2 FNYEAQ (reference sequence). The trim removed 1 base at V and 4 bases at J, leaving 3 bases unmatched. For the CDR3, the DNA is TGTGCCAGCAGCTTAGGCACAGGGGCAGAGACCCAGTACTTC. Translating it yields CASSLGTGAETQYF.

The gene calls are TRBV25-1 and TRBJ1-4, with D possibly TRBD1 on 5 matching bases. Germline V gives CDR1 MGHDK, CDR2 SYGVNS. Trimming stripped 2 bases from V and 5 bases from J, with 15 bases between. The CDR3 loop spans 16 amino acids. In DNA form, the CDR3 reads TGTGCCAGCAGTGAACCCGGACAAGTATGGAATGAAAAACTGTTTTTT. Residues: CASSEPGQVWNEKLFF.

Here the CDR3 DNA reads TGTGCCAGCAGCTCCAGGGGGCACTATGGCTACACCTTC. This codes for CASSSRGHYGYTF. V is TRBV5-8 and J is TRBJ1-2, with 8 bases matching TRBD1. This CDR3 region has 13 residues. Germline V CDR1 and CDR2: SGHTS, YDEGEE. J was trimmed by 3 bases and V by 3 bases; bases with no gene match: 1.

The V gene is TRBV19, the J gene TRBJ2-1; 11 bases match TRBD2. Germline assignment: CDR1 LNHDA and CDR2 SQIVND (reference sequence). V dropped 3 bases and J dropped 2; count of bases not matched to a gene: 9. CDR3 length: 18 residues. The DNA for the CDR3 is TGTGCCAGTAGTATCGAACTAGCGGGAGTGGGGGCCTACAATGAGCAGTTCTTC. It specifies CASSIELAGVGAYNEQFF.

The chain couples TRBV7-2 to TRBJ1-4; TRBD1 agrees at 8 bases. The CDR3 has 15 residues. Per the germline V gene, CDR1 is SGHTA and CDR2 is FQGNSA. V gave up 1 base and J gave up 5 bases; unmatched junction bases: 3. The CDR3 region is CASSLGDRRNEKLFF. The CDR3 coding sequence is TGTGCCAGCAGCTTAGGGGACAGGAGAAATGAAAAACTGTTTTTT. The variable domain in full, completed from reference TRBV7-2 and TRBJ1-4, reads GAGVSQSPSNKVTEKGKDVELRCDPISGHTALYWYRQSLGQGLEFLIYFQGNSAPDKSGLPSDRFSAERTGGSVSTLTIQRTQQEDSAVYLCASSLGDRRNEKLFFGSGTQLSVL.

The chain recombines TRBV2 with TRBJ2-1; 9 bases fit TRBD2. V dropped 8 bases and J dropped 3; count of bases not matched to a gene: 8. The CDR3 length is 15 residues. Germline CDR1 reads SNHLY; CDR2 reads FYNNEI. The CDR3 is CASRGGREGYNEQFF. DNA for the CDR3: TGTGCCAGCCGGGGTGGGCGGGAGGGCTACAATGAGCAGTTCTTC.

The rearrangement uses TRBV4-1 and TRBJ1-4; D is uncertain. The germline gives CDR1 MGHRA, CDR2 YSYEKL. This CDR3 has 15 residues. Trimming pared 4 bases from V and 2 bases from J, leaving 11 bases between. The CDR3 sequence is CASSRLENTNEKLFF. CDR3 DNA sequence: TGCGCCAGCAGCCGCTTAGAAAATACTAATGAAAAACTGTTTTTT.

The V and J genes are TRBV4-2 and TRBJ2-3; 11 nucleotides align to TRBD2. The CDR3 covers 15 residues. V lost 1 base to trimming and J lost 6 bases; unmatched junction nucleotides: 3. Germline CDR1 is LGHNA and CDR2 is YNFKEQ. For the CDR3, the DNA is TGTGCCAGCAGCCAAGTTAGCGGGGGGGCGGATACGCAGTATTTT. It encodes CASSQVSGGADTQYF.

V is TRBV29-1 and J is TRBJ2-6; TRBD2 might be the D (6 bases). V was shortened by 3 bases and J by 0 bases, with 9 bases between the two germline ends. The CDR3 is 15 residues long. From germline, CDR1 is SQVTM and CDR2 ANQGSEA. The CDR3 sequence: CSVDGGSSGANVLTF. CDR3 DNA sequence: TGCAGCGTTGATGGGGGGAGCTCTGGGGCCAACGTCCTGACTTTC.

The chain joins TRBV5-1 to TRBJ2-5, with D tentatively TRBD2 (5 bases). The CDR3 covers 15 residues. Germline V gene sequence: CDR1 SGHRS, CDR2 YFSETQ. The ends were cut back, 0 bases at V and 5 bases at J, with 14 bases in the middle. The CDR3 protein is CASSLGGLPGETQYF. CDR3 nucleotides: TGCGCCAGCAGCTTGGGAGGGCTCCCGGGGGAGACCCAGTACTTC.